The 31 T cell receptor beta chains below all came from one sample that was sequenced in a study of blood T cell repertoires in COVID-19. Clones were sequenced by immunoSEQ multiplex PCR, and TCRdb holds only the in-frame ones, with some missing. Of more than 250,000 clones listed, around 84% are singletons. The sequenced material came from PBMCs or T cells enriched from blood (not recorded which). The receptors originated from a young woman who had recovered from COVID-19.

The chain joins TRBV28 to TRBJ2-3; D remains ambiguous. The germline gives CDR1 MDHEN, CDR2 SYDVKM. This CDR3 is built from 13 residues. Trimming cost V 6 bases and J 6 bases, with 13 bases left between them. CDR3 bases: TGTGCCAGCAGCCCTCCTCTCGGGGATACGCAGTATTTT. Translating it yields CASSPPLGDTQYF.

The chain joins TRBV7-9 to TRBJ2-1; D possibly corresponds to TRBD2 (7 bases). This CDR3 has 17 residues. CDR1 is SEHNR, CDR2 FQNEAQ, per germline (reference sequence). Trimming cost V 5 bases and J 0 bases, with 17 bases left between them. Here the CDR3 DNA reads TGTGCCAGCAGCCCAAGGGGAGGGGGTAGCTCCTACAATGAGCAGTTCTTC. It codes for CASSPRGGGSSYNEQFF.

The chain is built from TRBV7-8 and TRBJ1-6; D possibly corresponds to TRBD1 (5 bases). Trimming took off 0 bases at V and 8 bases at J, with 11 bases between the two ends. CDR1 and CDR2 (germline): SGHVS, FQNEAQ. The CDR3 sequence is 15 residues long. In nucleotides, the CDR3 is TGTGCCAGCAGCTTAGCCTCGGGACTAGATTCACCCCTCCACTTT. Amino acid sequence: CASSLASGLDSPLHF.

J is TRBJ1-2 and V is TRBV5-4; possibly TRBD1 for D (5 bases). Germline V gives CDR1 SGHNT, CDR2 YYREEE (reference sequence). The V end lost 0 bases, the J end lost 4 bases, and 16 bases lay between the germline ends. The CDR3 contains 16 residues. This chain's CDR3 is CASSLGGGDKGYGYTF. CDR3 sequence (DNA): TGTGCCAGCAGCTTGGGTGGAGGGGATAAGGGCTATGGCTACACCTTC.

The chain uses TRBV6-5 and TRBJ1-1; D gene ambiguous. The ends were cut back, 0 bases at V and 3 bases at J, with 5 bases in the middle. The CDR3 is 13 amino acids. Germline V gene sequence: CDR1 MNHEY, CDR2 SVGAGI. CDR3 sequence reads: CASSYSPYTEAFF. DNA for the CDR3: TGTGCCAGCAGTTACTCTCCTTACACTGAAGCTTTCTTT.

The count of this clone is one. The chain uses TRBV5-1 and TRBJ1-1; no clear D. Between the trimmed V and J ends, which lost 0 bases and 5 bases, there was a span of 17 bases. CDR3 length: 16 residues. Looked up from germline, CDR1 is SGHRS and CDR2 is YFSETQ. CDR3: CASSLGDIPVSTEAFF. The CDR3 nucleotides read TGCGCCAGCAGCTTGGGTGACATCCCCGTTTCGACTGAAGCTTTCTTT. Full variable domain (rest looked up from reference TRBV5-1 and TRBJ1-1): KAGVTQTPRYLIKTRGQQVTLSCSPISGHRSVSWYQQTPGQGLQFLFEYFSETQRNKGNFPGRFSGRQFSNSRSEMNVSTLELGDSALYLCASSLGDIPVSTEAFFGQGTRLTVV.

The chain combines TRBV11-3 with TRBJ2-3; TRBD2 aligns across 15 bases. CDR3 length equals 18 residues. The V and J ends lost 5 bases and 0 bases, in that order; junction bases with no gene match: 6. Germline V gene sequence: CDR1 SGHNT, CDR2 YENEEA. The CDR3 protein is CASSPGTSGRLSTDTQYF. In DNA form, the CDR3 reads TGTGCCAGCAGCCCCGGGACTAGCGGGAGGTTGAGCACAGATACGCAGTATTTT. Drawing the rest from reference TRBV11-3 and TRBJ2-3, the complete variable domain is EAGVVQSPRYKIIEKKQPVAFWCNPISGHNTLYWYLQNLGQGPELLIRYENEEAVDDSQLPKDRFSAERLKGVDSTLKIQPAELGDSAVYLCASSPGTSGRLSTDTQYFGPGTRLTVL.

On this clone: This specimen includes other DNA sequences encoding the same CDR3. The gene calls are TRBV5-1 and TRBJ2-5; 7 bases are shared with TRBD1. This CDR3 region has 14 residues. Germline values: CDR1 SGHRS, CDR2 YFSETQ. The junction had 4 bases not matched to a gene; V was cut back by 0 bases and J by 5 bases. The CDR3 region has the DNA TGCGCCAGCAGCTTGGGAACACAGGGGGAGACCCAGTACTTC. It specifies CASSLGTQGETQYF.

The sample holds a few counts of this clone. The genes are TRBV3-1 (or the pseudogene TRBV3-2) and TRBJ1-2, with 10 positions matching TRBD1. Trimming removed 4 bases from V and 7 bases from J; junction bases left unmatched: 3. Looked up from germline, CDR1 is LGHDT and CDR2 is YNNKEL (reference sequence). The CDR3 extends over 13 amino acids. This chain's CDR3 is CASSPRQGAGYTF. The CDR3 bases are TGTGCCAGCAGCCCCAGACAGGGGGCTGGCTACACCTTC.

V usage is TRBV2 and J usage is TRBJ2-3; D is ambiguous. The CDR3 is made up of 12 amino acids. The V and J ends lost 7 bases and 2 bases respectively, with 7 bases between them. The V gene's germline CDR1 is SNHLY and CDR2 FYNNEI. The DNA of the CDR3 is TGTGCCAGCATTGGGCCCACAGATACGCAGTATTTT. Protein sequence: CASIGPTDTQYF.

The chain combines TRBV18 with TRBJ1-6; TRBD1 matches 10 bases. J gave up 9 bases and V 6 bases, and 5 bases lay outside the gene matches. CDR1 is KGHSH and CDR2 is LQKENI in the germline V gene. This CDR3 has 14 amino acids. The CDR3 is CASSRDRGVSPLHF. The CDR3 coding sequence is TGTGCCAGCTCTCGGGACAGGGGTGTTTCACCCCTCCACTTT.

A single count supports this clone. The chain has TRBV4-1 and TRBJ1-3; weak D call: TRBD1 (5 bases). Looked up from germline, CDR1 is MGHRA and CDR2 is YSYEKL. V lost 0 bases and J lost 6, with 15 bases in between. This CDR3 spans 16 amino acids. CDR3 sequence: CASSQDISGRTNTIYF. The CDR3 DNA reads TGCGCCAGCAGCCAAGATATCTCAGGGCGGACAAACACCATATATTTT.

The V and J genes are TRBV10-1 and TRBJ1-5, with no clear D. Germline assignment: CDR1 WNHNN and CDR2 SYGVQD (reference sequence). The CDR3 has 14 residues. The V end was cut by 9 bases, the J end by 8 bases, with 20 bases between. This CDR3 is CASLFDPPEKPQHF. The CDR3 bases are TGCGCCAGTCTCTTTGACCCGCCGGAGAAGCCCCAGCATTTT.

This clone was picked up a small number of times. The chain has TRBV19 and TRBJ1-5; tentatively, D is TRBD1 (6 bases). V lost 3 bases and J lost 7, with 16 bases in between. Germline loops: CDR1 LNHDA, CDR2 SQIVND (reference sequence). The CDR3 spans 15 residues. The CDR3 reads CASSMRQGNWQPQHF. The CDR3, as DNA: TGTGCCAGTAGTATGCGTCAGGGGAATTGGCAGCCCCAGCATTTT.

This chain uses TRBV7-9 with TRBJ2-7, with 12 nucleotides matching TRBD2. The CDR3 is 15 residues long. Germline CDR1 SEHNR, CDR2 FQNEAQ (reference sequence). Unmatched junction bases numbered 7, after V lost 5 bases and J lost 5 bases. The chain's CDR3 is CASSIPTSGSDEQYF. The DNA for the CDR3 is TGTGCCAGCAGCATACCGACTAGCGGGAGCGACGAGCAGTACTTC.

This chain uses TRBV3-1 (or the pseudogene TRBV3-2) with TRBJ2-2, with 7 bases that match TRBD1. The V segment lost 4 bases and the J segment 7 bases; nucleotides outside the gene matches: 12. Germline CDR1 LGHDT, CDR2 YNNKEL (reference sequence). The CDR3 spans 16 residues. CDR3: CASSPLLDRRGGELFF. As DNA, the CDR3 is TGTGCCAGCAGCCCCTTACTGGACAGGAGAGGCGGGGAGCTGTTTTTT.

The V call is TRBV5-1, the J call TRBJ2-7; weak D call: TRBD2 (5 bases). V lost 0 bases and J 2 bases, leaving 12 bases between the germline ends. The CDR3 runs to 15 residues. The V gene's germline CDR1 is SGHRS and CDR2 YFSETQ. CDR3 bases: TGCGCCAGCAGCTTGGAAGGGAGTACCCCCTACGAGCAGTACTTC. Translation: CASSLEGSTPYEQYF.

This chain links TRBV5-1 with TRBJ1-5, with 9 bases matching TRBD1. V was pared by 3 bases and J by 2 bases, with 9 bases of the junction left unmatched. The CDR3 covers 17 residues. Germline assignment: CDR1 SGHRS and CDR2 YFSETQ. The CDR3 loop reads CASSSGDRVNGNQPQHF. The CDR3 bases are TGCGCCAGCAGCTCCGGGGACAGGGTCAATGGCAATCAGCCCCAGCATTTT.

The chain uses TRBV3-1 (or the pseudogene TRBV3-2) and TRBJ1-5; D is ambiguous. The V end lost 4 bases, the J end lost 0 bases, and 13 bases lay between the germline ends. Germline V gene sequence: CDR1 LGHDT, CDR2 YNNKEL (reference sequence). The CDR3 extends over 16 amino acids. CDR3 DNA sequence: TGTGCCAGCAGCCCCCATCCGGAGTATAGCAATCAGCCCCAGCATTTT. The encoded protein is CASSPHPEYSNQPQHF.

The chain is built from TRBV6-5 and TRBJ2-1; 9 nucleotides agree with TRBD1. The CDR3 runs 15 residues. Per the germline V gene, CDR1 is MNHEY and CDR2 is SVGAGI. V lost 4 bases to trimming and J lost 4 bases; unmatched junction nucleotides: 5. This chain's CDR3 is CASSFTGTGYNEQFF. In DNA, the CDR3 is TGTGCCAGCAGTTTCACCGGGACAGGGTACAATGAGCAGTTCTTC.

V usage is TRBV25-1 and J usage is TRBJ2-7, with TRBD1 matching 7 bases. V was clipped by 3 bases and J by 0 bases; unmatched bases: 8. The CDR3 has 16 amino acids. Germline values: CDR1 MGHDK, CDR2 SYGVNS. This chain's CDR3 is CASSEKPGQPSYEQYF. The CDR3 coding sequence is TGTGCCAGCAGTGAGAAGCCGGGACAGCCCTCCTACGAGCAGTACTTC.

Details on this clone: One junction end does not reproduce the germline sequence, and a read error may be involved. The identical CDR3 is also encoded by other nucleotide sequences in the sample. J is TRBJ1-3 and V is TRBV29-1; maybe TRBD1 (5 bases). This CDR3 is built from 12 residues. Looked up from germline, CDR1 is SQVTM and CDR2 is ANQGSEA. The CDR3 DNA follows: TGCAGCGTTGAAGGCGGGGGAAATACCATATATTTT. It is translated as CSVEGGGNTIYF.

Here the CDR3 reads CASSWRLEGGYTF. In nucleotides, the CDR3 is TGTGCCAGCAGTTGGAGACTCGAAGGTGGCTACACCTTC. The chain has TRBV27 and TRBJ1-2; D is unresolved. The V end lost 4 bases, the J end lost 7 bases, and 13 bases lay between the germline ends. Germline V gives CDR1 MNHEY, CDR2 SMNVEV (reference sequence). This CDR3 contains 13 residues.

The CDR3 spells CASSQGQQGVGIYSNQPQHF. In DNA, the CDR3 is TGTGCCAGCAGCCAAGGCCAACAGGGTGTGGGGATTTATAGCAATCAGCCCCAGCATTTT. This chain uses TRBV14 with TRBJ1-5; D perhaps matches TRBD1 (6 bases). The CDR3 consists of 20 residues. CDR1 is SGHDN and CDR2 is FVKESK in the germline V gene. The V end was cut by 1 base, the J end by 0 bases, with 22 bases between.

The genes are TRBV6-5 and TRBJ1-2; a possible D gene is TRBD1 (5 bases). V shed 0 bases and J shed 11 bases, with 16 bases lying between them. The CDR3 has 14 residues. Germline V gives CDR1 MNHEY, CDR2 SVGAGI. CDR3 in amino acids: CASSYSQVLGRYTF. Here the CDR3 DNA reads TGTGCCAGCAGTTACTCACAGGTCCTGGGGCGGTACACCTTC.

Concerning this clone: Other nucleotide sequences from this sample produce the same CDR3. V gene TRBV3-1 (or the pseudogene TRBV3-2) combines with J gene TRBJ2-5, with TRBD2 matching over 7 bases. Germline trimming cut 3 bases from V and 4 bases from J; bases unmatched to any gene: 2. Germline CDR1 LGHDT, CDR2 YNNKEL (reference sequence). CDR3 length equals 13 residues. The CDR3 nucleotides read TGTGCCAGCAGCCAGGGGGGGGGAGAGACCCAGTACTTC. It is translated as CASSQGGGETQYF.

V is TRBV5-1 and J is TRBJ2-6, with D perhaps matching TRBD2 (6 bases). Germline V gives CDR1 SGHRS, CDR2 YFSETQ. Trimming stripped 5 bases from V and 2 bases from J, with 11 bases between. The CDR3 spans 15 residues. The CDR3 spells CASSFGGAGANVLTF. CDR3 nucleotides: TGCGCCAGCAGTTTCGGAGGGGCTGGGGCCAACGTCCTGACTTTC.

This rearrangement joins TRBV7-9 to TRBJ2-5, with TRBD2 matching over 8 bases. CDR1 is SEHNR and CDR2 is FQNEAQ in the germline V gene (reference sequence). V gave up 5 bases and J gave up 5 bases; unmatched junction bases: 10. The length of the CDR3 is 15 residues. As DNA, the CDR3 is TGTGCCAGCAGCCCCGGGGGGGCTAGCGGGGAGACCCAGTACTTC. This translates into CASSPGGASGETQYF.

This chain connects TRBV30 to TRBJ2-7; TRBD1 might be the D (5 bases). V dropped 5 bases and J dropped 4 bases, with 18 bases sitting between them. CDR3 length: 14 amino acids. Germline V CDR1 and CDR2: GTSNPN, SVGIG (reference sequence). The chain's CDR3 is CAWVQSGKSYEQYF. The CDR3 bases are TGTGCCTGGGTCCAATCAGGGAAATCGTACGAGCAGTACTTC.

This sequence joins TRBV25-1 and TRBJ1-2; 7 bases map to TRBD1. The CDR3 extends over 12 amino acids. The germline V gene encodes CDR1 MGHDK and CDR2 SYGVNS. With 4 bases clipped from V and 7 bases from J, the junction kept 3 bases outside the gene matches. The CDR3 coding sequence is TGTGCCAGCAGTGGAGACAGGGTTGGCTACACCTTC. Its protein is CASSGDRVGYTF.

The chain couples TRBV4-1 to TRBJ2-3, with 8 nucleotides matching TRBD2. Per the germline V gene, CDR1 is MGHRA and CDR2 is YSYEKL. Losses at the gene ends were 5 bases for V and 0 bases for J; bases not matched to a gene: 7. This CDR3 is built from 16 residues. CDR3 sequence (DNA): TGCGCCAGCAGCTTCCTTAGCGGGGTTAGCACAGATACGCAGTATTTT. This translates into CASSFLSGVSTDTQYF.